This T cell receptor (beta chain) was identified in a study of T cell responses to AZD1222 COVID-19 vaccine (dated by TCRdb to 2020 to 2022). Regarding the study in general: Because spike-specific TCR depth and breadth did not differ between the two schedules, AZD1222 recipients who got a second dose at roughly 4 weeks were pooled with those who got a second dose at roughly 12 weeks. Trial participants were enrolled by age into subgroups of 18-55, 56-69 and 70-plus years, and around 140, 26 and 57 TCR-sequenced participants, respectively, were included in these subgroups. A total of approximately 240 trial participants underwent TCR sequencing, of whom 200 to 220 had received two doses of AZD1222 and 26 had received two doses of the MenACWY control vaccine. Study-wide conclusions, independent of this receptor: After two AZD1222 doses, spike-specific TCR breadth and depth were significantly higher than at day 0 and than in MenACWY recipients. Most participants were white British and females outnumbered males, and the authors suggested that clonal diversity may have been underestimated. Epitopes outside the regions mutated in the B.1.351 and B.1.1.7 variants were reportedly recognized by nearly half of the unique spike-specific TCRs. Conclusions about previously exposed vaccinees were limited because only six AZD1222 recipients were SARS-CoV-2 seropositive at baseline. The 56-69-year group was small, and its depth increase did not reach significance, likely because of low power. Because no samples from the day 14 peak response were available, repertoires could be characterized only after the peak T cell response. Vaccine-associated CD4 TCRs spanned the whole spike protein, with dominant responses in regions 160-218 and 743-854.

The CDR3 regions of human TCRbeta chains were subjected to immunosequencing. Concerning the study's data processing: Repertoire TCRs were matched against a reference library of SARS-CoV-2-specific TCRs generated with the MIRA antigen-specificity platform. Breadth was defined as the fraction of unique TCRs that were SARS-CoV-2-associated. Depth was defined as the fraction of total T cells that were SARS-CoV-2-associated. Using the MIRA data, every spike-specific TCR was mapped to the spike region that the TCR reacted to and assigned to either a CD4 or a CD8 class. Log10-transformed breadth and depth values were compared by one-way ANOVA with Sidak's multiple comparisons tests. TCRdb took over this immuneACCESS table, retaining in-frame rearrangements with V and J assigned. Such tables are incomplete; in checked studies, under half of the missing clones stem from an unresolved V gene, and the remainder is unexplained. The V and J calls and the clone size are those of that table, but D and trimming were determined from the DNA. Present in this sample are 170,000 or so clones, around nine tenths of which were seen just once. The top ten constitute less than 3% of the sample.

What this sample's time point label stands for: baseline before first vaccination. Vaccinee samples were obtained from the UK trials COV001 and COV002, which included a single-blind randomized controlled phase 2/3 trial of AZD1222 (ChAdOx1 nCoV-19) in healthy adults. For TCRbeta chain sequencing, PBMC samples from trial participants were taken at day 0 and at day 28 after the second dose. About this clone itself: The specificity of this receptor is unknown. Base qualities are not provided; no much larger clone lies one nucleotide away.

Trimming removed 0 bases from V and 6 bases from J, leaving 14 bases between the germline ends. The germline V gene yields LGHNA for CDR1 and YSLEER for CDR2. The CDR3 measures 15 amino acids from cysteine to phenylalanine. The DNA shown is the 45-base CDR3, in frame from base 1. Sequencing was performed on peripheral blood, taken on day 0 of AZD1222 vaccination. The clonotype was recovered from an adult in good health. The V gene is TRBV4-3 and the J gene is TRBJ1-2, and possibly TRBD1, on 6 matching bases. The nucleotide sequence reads TGCGCCAGCAGCCAAGATGGCAGGGGAGGGGATGGCTACACCTTC. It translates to CASSQDGRGGDGYTF.